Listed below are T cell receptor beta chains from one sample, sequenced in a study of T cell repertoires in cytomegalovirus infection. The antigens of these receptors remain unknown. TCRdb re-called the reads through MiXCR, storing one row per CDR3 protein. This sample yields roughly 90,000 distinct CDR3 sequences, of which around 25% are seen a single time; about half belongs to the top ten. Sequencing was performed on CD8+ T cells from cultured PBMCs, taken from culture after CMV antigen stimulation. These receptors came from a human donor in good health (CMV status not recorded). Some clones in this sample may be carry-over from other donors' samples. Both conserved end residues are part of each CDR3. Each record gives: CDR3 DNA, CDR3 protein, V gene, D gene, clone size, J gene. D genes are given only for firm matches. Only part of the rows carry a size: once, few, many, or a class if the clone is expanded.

CDR3 DNA: TGTGCCAGCAGCTTGGCCTGGGACAGTGCCTACGAGCAGTACTTC; CDR3 protein: CASSLAWDSAYEQYF; V gene: TRBV5-4; D gene: TRBD1; clone size: few; J gene: TRBJ2-7
CDR3 DNA: TGTGCCAGCAGCTTAGTAAGGGACAGGGGGACGTACGAGCAGTACTTC; CDR3 protein: CASSLVRDRGTYEQYF; V gene: TRBV7-9; D gene: TRBD1; clone size: -; J gene: TRBJ2-7
CDR3 DNA: TGTGCCAGCAGGCCACAGGGGGACTATGGCTACACCTTC; CDR3 protein: CASRPQGDYGYTF; V gene: TRBV28; D gene: TRBD1; clone size: -; J gene: TRBJ1-2
CDR3 DNA: TGTGCCAGCAGTAAAATAGCGGGACGTTCCTACAATGAGCAGTTCTTC; CDR3 protein: CASSKIAGRSYNEQFF; V gene: TRBV27; D gene: TRBD2; clone size: -; J gene: TRBJ2-1
CDR3 DNA: TGTGCCAGCAGCGTAGAATCCCCCGGGACAGACCTCAACTATGGCTACACCTTC; CDR3 protein: CASSVESPGTDLNYGYTF; V gene: TRBV9; D gene: TRBD1; clone size: -; J gene: TRBJ1-2
CDR3 DNA: TGCGCCAGCAGTCGGGGACAGAATCTAAGACCCTACGAGCAGTACTTC; CDR3 protein: CASSRGQNLRPYEQYF; V gene: TRBV23-1; D gene: TRBD1; clone size: many; J gene: TRBJ2-7
CDR3 DNA: TGTGCCAGCTCAACCTCTAGCACAGATACGCAGTATTTT; CDR3 protein: CASSTSSTDTQYF; V gene: TRBV18; D gene: -; clone size: -; J gene: TRBJ2-3
CDR3 DNA: TGTGCCAGCAGTCCGACGACAGGGGGCAAGGGCTACACCTTC; CDR3 protein: CASSPTTGGKGYTF; V gene: TRBV2; D gene: TRBD1; clone size: few; J gene: TRBJ1-2
CDR3 DNA: TGTGCCAGCAGAACTGGACAGCCCGGGGATGAAAAACTGTTTTTT; CDR3 protein: CASRTGQPGDEKLFF; V gene: TRBV6-1; D gene: -; clone size: -; J gene: TRBJ1-4
CDR3 DNA: TGTGCCTGGAGTGTGACGAACACTGAAGCTTTCTTT; CDR3 protein: CAWSVTNTEAFF; V gene: TRBV30; D gene: -; clone size: few; J gene: TRBJ1-1
CDR3 DNA: TGTGCCAGCAGCCAAGATTGGGGAACTGAAGCTTTCTTT; CDR3 protein: CASSQDWGTEAFF; V gene: TRBV14; D gene: -; clone size: once; J gene: TRBJ1-1
CDR3 DNA: TGCAGCGTTGCCGTTTCAAGGGACGGAGCTTGCACCTTC; CDR3 protein: CSVAVSRDGACTF; V gene: TRBV29-1; D gene: -; clone size: -; J gene: TRBJ1-2
CDR3 DNA: TGTGCCAGCAGTTTAGGCCCCCCCGGGGAGCTGTTTTTT; CDR3 protein: CASSLGPPGELFF; V gene: TRBV28; D gene: -; clone size: -; J gene: TRBJ2-2
CDR3 DNA: TGTGCCAGCAGCGGGCCCGGGACAGGGGGCGACGGAAACACCATATATTTT; CDR3 protein: CASSGPGTGGDGNTIYF; V gene: TRBV9; D gene: TRBD1; clone size: few; J gene: TRBJ1-3
CDR3 DNA: TGTGCCAGCAGTTTAGTGGGCACAGATACGCAGTATTTT; CDR3 protein: CASSLVGTDTQYF; V gene: TRBV27; D gene: -; clone size: few; J gene: TRBJ2-3
CDR3 DNA: TGTGCCAGCAGTCCCAGACTAGCGCGAGAGCAGTACTTC; CDR3 protein: CASSPRLAREQYF; V gene: TRBV27; D gene: TRBD2; clone size: -; J gene: TRBJ2-7
CDR3 DNA: TGTGCCAGTAGTATACAGGGGGCCGGGTATGGCTACACCTTC; CDR3 protein: CASSIQGAGYGYTF; V gene: TRBV19; D gene: TRBD1; clone size: -; J gene: TRBJ1-2
CDR3 DNA: TGTGCCAGCGGGACAGGGAACTCCTACGAGCAGTACTTC; CDR3 protein: CASGTGNSYEQYF; V gene: TRBV18; D gene: TRBD1; clone size: few; J gene: TRBJ2-7
CDR3 DNA: TGTGCCAGCAGCTTGGCCGGGACAGGGTTGAATGAGCAGTTCTTC; CDR3 protein: CASSLAGTGLNEQFF; V gene: TRBV5-4; D gene: TRBD1; clone size: few; J gene: TRBJ2-1
CDR3 DNA: TGTGCCAGCAGGGAAGAGACAGGATACACCGGGGAGCTGTTTTTT; CDR3 protein: CASREETGYTGELFF; V gene: TRBV27; D gene: -; clone size: few; J gene: TRBJ2-2
CDR3 DNA: TGCAGCGTTGAAGATCCGGGAGGGCGGGAGACCCAGTACTTC; CDR3 protein: CSVEDPGGRETQYF; V gene: TRBV29-1; D gene: TRBD2; clone size: -; J gene: TRBJ2-5
CDR3 DNA: TGTGCCAGTAGTTGGAGGGGAAGCTACAATGAGCAGTTCTTC; CDR3 protein: CASSWRGSYNEQFF; V gene: TRBV19; D gene: -; clone size: -; J gene: TRBJ2-1
CDR3 DNA: TGTGCCAGCAGCTCTTCGGGACAGGGGTGGGATGGCTACACCTTC; CDR3 protein: CASSSSGQGWDGYTF; V gene: TRBV7-2; D gene: TRBD1; clone size: many; J gene: TRBJ1-2
CDR3 DNA: TGTGCCAGCAGGGGGGGGTTTGAAGCTTTCTTT; CDR3 protein: CASRGGFEAFF; V gene: TRBV27; D gene: -; clone size: -; J gene: TRBJ1-1
CDR3 DNA: TGTGCCAGCAGCCCTACTCCCAGGGCTGTGGGGTTCTTC; CDR3 protein: CASSPTPRAVGFF; V gene: TRBV6-5; D gene: -; clone size: -; J gene: TRBJ2-1
CDR3 DNA: TGTGCCAGCAGCCGACGTGGGAGGGAGACTTACAATGAGCAGTTCTTC; CDR3 protein: CASSRRGRETYNEQFF; V gene: TRBV7-9; D gene: TRBD2; clone size: -; J gene: TRBJ2-1
CDR3 DNA: TGTGCCAGTTCGTACGGGCCGCAGAGCTCTGGAAACACCATATATTTT; CDR3 protein: CASSYGPQSSGNTIYF; V gene: TRBV19; D gene: -; clone size: -; J gene: TRBJ1-3
CDR3 DNA: TGCGCCAGCAGCCAAGAACAGGGGATGAACACTGAAGCTTTCTTT; CDR3 protein: CASSQEQGMNTEAFF; V gene: TRBV4-1; D gene: TRBD1; clone size: many; J gene: TRBJ1-1
CDR3 DNA: TGTGCCAGCAGTTACGGCCTAGCGGGAACTGGGGAGCTGTTTTTT; CDR3 protein: CASSYGLAGTGELFF; V gene: TRBV6-5; D gene: TRBD2; clone size: many; J gene: TRBJ2-2
CDR3 DNA: TGCGCCAGCAACTGGGGAGGGACGGAGACCCAGTACTTC; CDR3 protein: CASNWGGTETQYF; V gene: TRBV4-1; D gene: TRBD2; clone size: -; J gene: TRBJ2-5
CDR3 DNA: TGTGCCAGCACCCCGGCTAGCGGGAGTATAGATACGCAGTATTTT; CDR3 protein: CASTPASGSIDTQYF; V gene: TRBV5-4; D gene: TRBD2; clone size: -; J gene: TRBJ2-3